This T cell receptor (beta chain) stems from a study of radiation and T cells in renal cell carcinoma. The time point denotes: baseline pretreatment blood. The treatment is: 15 Gy SBRT to primary tumor, nephrectomy 4 weeks later. Germline V CDR1 and CDR2: MDHEN, SYDVKM. CDR3 length equals 14 residues. The V segment lost 6 bases and the J segment 4 bases; nucleotides outside the gene matches: 4. TCRdb keeps only in-frame clones here, not all; method: immunoSEQ multiplex PCR. The repertoire has 150,000 or so clones, approximately 90% of them found once; the top ten carry 4.1%. This TCR derives from a woman in her 70s with renal cell carcinoma. The chain uses TRBV28 and TRBJ1-2; TRBD1 aligns across 11 bases. The sequenced sample was blood, obtained from a patient whose treatment included radiotherapy and nephrectomy. The CDR3 sequence: CASRGQGGGYGYTF. CDR3 coding DNA: TGTGCCAGCAGGGGACAGGGGGGCGGCTATGGCTACACCTTC.